This TCR beta chain was sequenced in a study of identical twins. Trimming removed 0 bases from V and 4 bases from J, with 10 bases in between. This CDR3 region has 14 residues. The germline gives CDR1 SGHRS, CDR2 YFSETQ. TCRdb redid the calling of the 5' RACE reads with MiXCR, one entry per CDR3 protein. The table has 600,000 to 850,000 distinct CDR3 sequences, 18% seen once. These sequences were also reported in another study, on T cells expressing NK-cell markers.

This sequence originates from a young woman in good health. This chain links TRBV5-1 with TRBJ2-5, with D perhaps being TRBD1 or TRBD2 (5 bases each). Material: PBMCs. The chain's CDR3 is CASSLGGPVETQYF. The CDR3 region has the DNA TGCGCCAGCAGCTTGGGGGGACCTGTAGAGACCCAGTACTTC.